A single sample gave rise to the 8 T cell receptor beta chains below, sequenced in a study of T cells in narcolepsy. Method: immunoSEQ multiplex PCR; TCRdb's copy keeps in-frame clones and lacks some. The table includes tens of thousands of clones, about 87% detected once. The sample consisted of CD45RA- memory CD4+ T cells from PBMCs. The receptors originated from a human donor with narcolepsy.

The V and J genes are TRBV2 and TRBJ2-5; no firm D call. The J call may be mistaken, given a closer DNA end match to TRBJ2-7. Germline V gene data show CDR1 as SNHLY and CDR2 as FYNNEI. The CDR3 consists of 13 residues. The CDR3 DNA is TGTGCCAGCAGGCAAGGGTCCGCCTACGAGCAGTACTTC. As protein: CASRQGSAYEQYF.

This chain connects TRBV18 to TRBJ1-6; D unclear. Germline assignment: CDR1 KGHSH and CDR2 LQKENI. CDR3 length: 15 residues. The V end was cut by 0 bases, the J end by 8 bases, with 11 bases between. In nucleotides, the CDR3 is TGTGCCAGCTCACCACCGGGATTCCTAGATTCACCCCTCCACTTT. Protein: CASSPPGFLDSPLHF.

The rearrangement joins TRBV29-1 to TRBJ1-1, with TRBD1 as a possible D gene (6 bases). Germline CDR1 is SQVTM and CDR2 is ANQGSEA. The CDR3 spans 15 residues. V gave up 7 bases and J gave up 0 bases, with 18 bases separating them. CDR3 DNA: TGCAGCGCCCAACCCCGGGACACCATGAACACTGAAGCTTTCTTT. Translated, it gives CSAQPRDTMNTEAFF.

CDR3 amino acids: CASSERGVGAGRRNEQFF. CDR3 bases: TGTGCCAGCAGTGAAAGGGGGGTCGGGGCAGGGAGGAGGAATGAGCAGTTCTTC. The chain is built from TRBV6-1 and TRBJ2-1; D possibly uses TRBD1 or TRBD2 (6 bases each). The CDR3 runs 18 residues. The germline V gene has CDR1 MNHNS and CDR2 SASEGT. Trimming cost V 2 bases and J 7 bases, with 24 bases left between them.

The chain employs TRBV11-2 and TRBJ2-3, with 9 bases aligning to TRBD1. From germline, CDR1 is SGHAT and CDR2 FQNNGV. There are 15 residues in the CDR3. After removal of 6 bases from V and 2 bases from J, the junction contained 6 bases not matched to a gene. The CDR3 bases are TGTGCCAGCAGTTCAGACAGGGGGACCACAGATACGCAGTATTTT. Translated: CASSSDRGTTDTQYF. The entire variable domain, with the rest obtained from reference TRBV11-2 and TRBJ2-3, is as follows: EAGVAQSPRYKIIEKRQSVAFWCNPISGHATLYWYQQILGQGPKLLIQFQNNGVVDDSQLPKDRFSAERLKGVDSTLKIQPAKLEDSAVYLCASSSDRGTTDTQYFGPGTRLTVL.

Concerning this clone itself: Other DNA sequences in the sample encode the same CDR3. The chain combines TRBV28 with TRBJ1-2; 9 bases align to TRBD1. The V gene end was trimmed by 8 bases and the J gene end by 5 bases; junction bases not matched to a gene: 18. This CDR3 has 17 residues. Germline-derived CDR1 and CDR2 are MDHEN and SYDVKM. This CDR3 reads CASEITTTGGEGYGYTF. The DNA of the CDR3 is TGTGCCAGCGAGATAACAACAACAGGGGGCGAAGGGTATGGCTACACCTTC.

The J gene is TRBJ1-2, the V gene TRBV27; D perhaps matches TRBD1 (5 bases). Trimming shortened V by 2 bases and J by 2 bases, and 6 bases separated the two germline ends. This CDR3 contains 13 residues. Germline V lookup: CDR1 MNHEY, CDR2 SMNVEV (reference sequence). The DNA for the CDR3 is TGTGCCAGCAGTTTAGGGGGGAACTATGGCTACACCTTC. It translates to CASSLGGNYGYTF.

The rearrangement joins TRBV6-1 to TRBJ2-7; 9 bases align to TRBD2. The CDR3 is made up of 15 amino acids. The J segment lost 3 bases and the V segment lost 5 bases, leaving 8 bases of the junction unmatched. The V gene's germline CDR1 is MNHNS and CDR2 SASEGT. The CDR3 is CASSRLSSGDYEQYF. CDR3 coding DNA: TGTGCCAGCAGTAGGTTGTCTAGCGGGGACTACGAGCAGTACTTC.